Listed below are T cell receptor beta chains from one sample, sequenced in a study of T cells in Graves' hyperthyroidism and ophthalmopathy. TCRdb used MiXCR to reprocess the multiplex PCR reads, holding one entry per CDR3 protein. The sample includes hundreds of thousands of distinct CDR3 sequences, around 15% seen only once; the top ten take about 17%. The sequencing input was blood. The receptors were gathered from a woman younger than 35 with Graves' hyperthyroidism. Each CDR3 is given with its conserved first and last residue. Each record gives: J gene, V gene, clone size, D gene, CDR3 DNA, CDR3 protein. A D gene is named only where the DNA matches it firmly. The size field is filled for only some rows; it gives once, few, many or a size class.

TRBJ2-2,TRBV9,few,NA,TGTGCCAGCAGCAAGAGGGCCCATCCCGGGGAGCTGTTTTTT,CASSKRAHPGELFF
TRBJ2-7,TRBV6-2/TRBV6-3,many,NA,TGTGCCAGCAGTTCCTGGGGACACCAACTCTCCTACGAGCAGTACTTC,CASSSWGHQLSYEQYF
TRBJ1-2,TRBV2,many,NA,TGTGCCAGCGCCTCGGCTGACTATGGCTACACCTTC,CASASADYGYTF
TRBJ2-7,TRBV14,NA,NA,TGTGCCAGCAGCCCCCCAAGCCGGGGACTGAGGCACGAGCAGTACTTC,CASSPPSRGLRHEQYF
TRBJ1-5,TRBV12-3/TRBV12-4,many,NA,TGTGCCAGCAGTTTCAGAACAGGGAGAGGTCAGCCCCAGCATTTT,CASSFRTGRGQPQHF
TRBJ1-4,TRBV18,once,NA,TGTGCCAGCTCACAAACAGGGCCTGCAACTAATGAAAAACTGTTTTTT,CASSQTGPATNEKLFF
TRBJ1-1,TRBV7-8,many,NA,TGTGCCAGCAGCTTAGACGTTTCGAACACTGAAGCTTTCTTT,CASSLDVSNTEAFF
TRBJ2-3,TRBV20-1,many,TRBD2,TGCAGTGCTAGAGCTCTAGCGGGAGGGCCGATAGATACGCAGTATTTT,CSARALAGGPIDTQYF
TRBJ2-1,TRBV7-3,NA,TRBD2,TGTGCCAGCAGCTTTCCGCGGGGGGCGGGGAAAAGGGACAATGAGCAGTTCTTC,CASSFPRGAGKRDNEQFF
TRBJ2-2,TRBV5-6,many,NA,TGTGCCAGCCGGAGAGCAGGGTCCGGGGAGCTGTTTTTT,CASRRAGSGELFF
TRBJ1-2,TRBV30,NA,TRBD1,TGTGCCTGGAGTGCACGCACGAGGGGGCAACCCTATGGCTACACCTTC,CAWSARTRGQPYGYTF
TRBJ1-2,TRBV29-1,few,TRBD1,TGCAGCGCGGAACAGGGGGCGTATGGCTACACCTTC,CSAEQGAYGYTF
TRBJ2-7,TRBV10-2,NA,NA,TGCGCCAGCAATGTAGGGCTCACCTACGAGCAGTACTTC,CASNVGLTYEQYF
TRBJ2-2,TRBV10-2,NA,TRBD2,TGCGCCAGCAGAACCCTAGCGGTCACCGGGGAGCTGTTTTTT,CASRTLAVTGELFF
TRBJ2-1,TRBV5-1,NA,TRBD2,TGCGCCAGCAGCTTGGCCTCGGGGCTTAGCGGGAGGACCGATGAGCAGTTCTTC,CASSLASGLSGRTDEQFF
TRBJ2-7,TRBV7-2,few,TRBD2,TGTGCCAGCACCTATACTAGCGCTCCCTCCTACGAGCAGTACTTC,CASTYTSAPSYEQYF
TRBJ1-5,TRBV3-1,many,NA,TGTGCCAGCAGACGGGACCCGGATAGCAATCAGCCCCAGCATTTT,CASRRDPDSNQPQHF
TRBJ2-5,TRBV20-1,many,TRBD2,TGCAGTGCTAGCGGGGGGGTTAAAGAGACCCAGTACTTC,CSASGGVKETQYF
TRBJ1-1,TRBV2,many,NA,TGTGCCAGCGGTCAGTTGAACACTGAAGCTTTCTTT,CASGQLNTEAFF
TRBJ2-4,TRBV2,many,NA,TGTGCCAGCAGTGTACGAGGGACGGCCAAAAACATTCAGTACTTC,CASSVRGTAKNIQYF
TRBJ2-5,TRBV12-3/TRBV12-4,NA,TRBD2,TGTGCCAGCAGTGGAGGACTAGCGGGAGGCCAGACCCAGTACTTC,CASSGGLAGGQTQYF
TRBJ2-3,TRBV20-1,few,TRBD1,TGCAGTGCTAGTGCGACAGGGGGCACAGATACGCAGTATTTT,CSASATGGTDTQYF
TRBJ2-2,TRBV15,NA,TRBD1,TGTGCCACCAGCATAGACAGGGCGAACACCGGGGAGCTGTTTTTT,CATSIDRANTGELFF
TRBJ2-3,TRBV7-2,many,TRBD2,TGTGCCAGCAGCCGAAAGCGGGGACCTAGCACAGATACGCAGTATTTT,CASSRKRGPSTDTQYF
TRBJ1-4,TRBV12-3/TRBV12-4,NA,NA,TGTGCCAGCAGTTTAGGGGTCGAAAAACTGTTTTTT,CASSLGVEKLFF
TRBJ2-5,TRBV24-1,NA,TRBD1,TGTGCCACCAGTGTCCGCCGGGACAGCTACCAAGAGACCCAGTACTTC,CATSVRRDSYQETQYF
TRBJ1-6,TRBV6-5,NA,TRBD1,TGTGCCAGCAGTTCACAGGGGGCGATTAATAATTCACCCCTCCACTTT,CASSSQGAINNSPLHF
TRBJ2-5,TRBV30,many,NA,TGTGCCTGGAGTCAGCAAGAGACCCAGTACTTC,CAWSQQETQYF
TRBJ1-4,TRBV20-1,few,NA,TGCAGTGTCGAGGCCCAAGCGCCGACTAATGAAAAACTGTTTTTT,CSVEAQAPTNEKLFF
TRBJ2-7,TRBV2,few,NA,TGTGCCAGCAGTGGGGTTGAGAGCGTGAGCTCCTACGAGCAGTACTTC,CASSGVESVSSYEQYF
TRBJ1-6,TRBV27,NA,NA,TGTGCCAGCAAATTAACCTCTCGGGGGGGCAATTCACCCCTCCACTTT,CASKLTSRGGNSPLHF
TRBJ2-3,TRBV20-1,NA,NA,TGCAGTGCTAGTTGGATGTATGGGACAGATACGCAGTATTTT,CSASWMYGTDTQYF
TRBJ2-2,TRBV2,many,TRBD1,TGTGCCAGCAGTGAAGGGGGACAGGGGGCCGTCCCCGGGGAGCTGTTTTTT,CASSEGGQGAVPGELFF
TRBJ2-5,TRBV20-1,many,TRBD2,TGCAGTGCTAGTGTAGCGGGGGGGTTGGGTGAGACCCAGTACTTC,CSASVAGGLGETQYF
TRBJ1-6,TRBV5-1,NA,NA,TGCGCCAGCAGCCAGGGAACAGGGAACCATAATTCACCCCTCCACTTT,CASSQGTGNHNSPLHF
TRBJ1-3,TRBV4-2,NA,TRBD1,TGTGCCAGCAGCCAAGGGGTGCGGGACAGGGCGGAGAACACCATATATTTT,CASSQGVRDRAENTIYF
TRBJ2-4,TRBV7-3,NA,TRBD1,TGTGCCAGCAGTTTTGACAGGGGTAACATTCAGTACTTC,CASSFDRGNIQYF
TRBJ2-3,TRBV20-1,NA,NA,TGCAGTGCTAGCAGCGGACATGCAGATACGCAGTATTTT,CSASSGHADTQYF
TRBJ2-2,TRBV2,NA,NA,TGTGCCAGCAGTGAAGAAAGTGAGGGGACCGGGGAGCTGTTTTTT,CASSEESEGTGELFF
TRBJ1-3,TRBV5-1,few,TRBD1,TGCGCCAGCAGCAATCCACACGGACAGGTCTCTGGAAACACCATATATTTT,CASSNPHGQVSGNTIYF
TRBJ1-2,TRBV6-5,many,NA,TGTGCCAGCAGTTACTCCTCCTCTGCTAACTATGGCTACACCTTC,CASSYSSSANYGYTF
TRBJ2-1,TRBV19,NA,NA,TGTGCCAGTGCCCCGGGAGCCTACAATGAGCAGTTCTTC,CASAPGAYNEQFF
TRBJ1-6,TRBV6-5,many,NA,TGTGCCAGCAGTTACTCCCCCGGATCGTCGGTAGGAACCCTCCACTTT,CASSYSPGSSVGTLHF
TRBJ1-4,TRBV12-3/TRBV12-4,many,TRBD1,TGTGCCAGCAGTTTGGGCCACAGGGGGGAGGAAAAACTGTTTTTT,CASSLGHRGEEKLFF
TRBJ2-2,TRBV7-6,NA,NA,TGTGCCAGCAGCCCGAAGCCGGGGAACACCGGGGAGCTGTTTTTT,CASSPKPGNTGELFF
TRBJ1-1,TRBV4-1,few,TRBD1,TGCGCCAGCAGCCTGACAGGGAGTGGGGATACTGAAGCTTTCTTT,CASSLTGSGDTEAFF
TRBJ2-1,TRBV4-2,NA,NA,TGTGCCAGCAGCCAAGGTTTTTTCAATGAGCAGTTCTTC,CASSQGFFNEQFF
TRBJ1-5,TRBV6-1,few,TRBD1,TGTGCCAGCAGAACCCGGACAGGGGATCAGCCCCAGCATTTT,CASRTRTGDQPQHF
TRBJ2-7,TRBV24-1,NA,TRBD2,TGTGCCACCAGTGAGGGGCGGGAGTCCTACGAGCAGTACTTC,CATSEGRESYEQYF
TRBJ1-2,TRBV3-1,many,NA,TGTGCCAGCAGACAGACCAGGAGAGGAGGCGGCTACACCTTC,CASRQTRRGGGYTF
TRBJ2-7,TRBV10-3,many,NA,TGTGCCATCAGCGAGAGGCCCAGAGTGTCCCCGGGGTCCTACGAGCAGTACTTC,CAISERPRVSPGSYEQYF